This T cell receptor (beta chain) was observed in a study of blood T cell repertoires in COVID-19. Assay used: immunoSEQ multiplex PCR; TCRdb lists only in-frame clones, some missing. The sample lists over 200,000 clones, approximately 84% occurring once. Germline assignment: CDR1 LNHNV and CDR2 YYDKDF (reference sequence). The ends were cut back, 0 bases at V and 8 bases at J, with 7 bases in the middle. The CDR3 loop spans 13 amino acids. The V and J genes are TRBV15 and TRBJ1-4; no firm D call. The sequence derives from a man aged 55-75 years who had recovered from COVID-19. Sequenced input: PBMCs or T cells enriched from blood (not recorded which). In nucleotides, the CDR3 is TGTGCCACCAGCAGAGATCGCGAAGAAAAACTGTTTTTT. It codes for CATSRDREEKLFF.